These T cell receptor beta chains were read from a single sample in a study of vaccination and CD4 T cells after COVID-19. TCRdb ran MiXCR on the PCR reads and lists one entry per CDR3 protein. The data show fewer than 30,000 distinct CDR3 sequences, 36% seen once. No antigen has been identified for these receptors. The sample in question was CD4+ T cells from blood, cultured in vitro, obtained about 7 months after SARS-CoV-2 vaccination. Receptors originate from a human donor who had recovered from COVID-19. Both conserved end residues are trimmed from each CDR3. Fields, in order: J gene, V gene, CDR3 protein.

TRBJ2-5	TRBV20-1	SARNLAGVVETQY
TRBJ2-3	TRBV15	ATSGAGDPDTQY
TRBJ1-5	TRBV27	ASSSAGGNQPQH
TRBJ2-1	TRBV25-1	ASSEGSTVSYNEQF
TRBJ1-6	TRBV19	ASSTIWPGSRELNNSPLH
TRBJ1-6	TRBV6-1	ASSRDRGNSPLH
TRBJ2-3	TRBV20-1	SASGKAGLTDTQY
TRBJ2-1	TRBV28	ASSRDSYNEQF
TRBJ2-7	TRBV11-2	ASSLQGASGRYEQY
TRBJ1-1	TRBV2	ASVDGRDTEAF
TRBJ2-7	TRBV20-1	SARRQAGNYEQY
TRBJ1-1	TRBV7-8	ASSSQTGDTEAF
TRBJ1-1	TRBV7-2	ASSSNLNTEAF
TRBJ1-5	TRBV5-1	ASSEGRNQPQH
TRBJ2-4	TRBV7-9	ASTNRENIQY
TRBJ2-7	TRBV6-5	ASSYSQGGGNYEQY
TRBJ1-1	TRBV7-2	ASSLGGRSEAF
TRBJ1-1	TRBV6-4	ASSGSRGEATEAF
TRBJ2-2	TRBV6-1	ASRLRTDGTGELF
TRBJ2-7	TRBV10-3	AISEPGGRGNYEQY
TRBJ1-2	TRBV18	ASSPSGAIRGYT
TRBJ2-5	TRBV20-1	SASSPIETQY
TRBJ2-3	TRBV20-1	SAYQGGGITDTQY
TRBJ2-5	TRBV28	ASSLFGTRYQETQY
TRBJ2-5	TRBV20-1	SAAVPKGRGVETQY
TRBJ2-3	TRBV2	ASSVSTDTQY
TRBJ1-6	TRBV7-6	ASSPQTGLGSPFH
TRBJ2-3	TRBV7-2	ASSPGGGDTQY
TRBJ2-2	TRBV6-1	ASSLWRNTGELF
TRBJ2-3	TRBV7-3	ASSSPGSGRAGDTQY
TRBJ1-1	TRBV27	ASCWRGGRTEAF
TRBJ2-3	TRBV7-6	ASSKDLAGDTQY
TRBJ2-1	TRBV2	ASSEVLRGTAEQF
TRBJ2-7	TRBV6-1	ASTSFPGPSYEQY
TRBJ2-1	TRBV6-1	ASGLQRNEQF
TRBJ1-2	TRBV6-1	ASTTRQGYGYT
TRBJ2-2	TRBV20-1	SALNSGQVNTGELF
TRBJ2-4	TRBV18	ASSTGTALNIQY
TRBJ2-3	TRBV20-1	SARDMLRTDTQY
TRBJ1-3	TRBV7-9	ASSWGRAGNTIY
TRBJ2-7	TRBV6-1	ASSVKPGSWLEQY
TRBJ2-1	TRBV7-7	ASSYSAYNEQF
TRBJ2-3	TRBV20-1	SARPPPGLAGGDTQY
TRBJ1-5	TRBV19	ASRLGTGWQPQH
TRBJ2-1	TRBV7-3	ASSPVTGLANEQF
TRBJ2-7	TRBV7-2	ASSPTSGYEQY
TRBJ1-5	TRBV20-1	SARDGGASTRNQPQH
TRBJ2-3	TRBV7-9	ASSPGLAGPDTQY
TRBJ2-5	TRBV28	ASSNEKFIGTQY
TRBJ1-2	TRBV7-2	ASEGQGHYGYT